The 8 T cell receptor beta chains listed next were all sequenced from one sample in a study of blood T cell repertoires in COVID-19. Some clones are missing from TCRdb's copy, which holds only in-frame ones; the method was immunoSEQ multiplex PCR. In the table there are about 360,000 clones, 70% to 85% of which are singletons. Source material: peripheral blood. The receptors come from a human donor with acute or convalescent COVID-19. The donor label of this sample is uncertain.

V is TRBV4-2 and J is TRBJ1-2; TRBD1 matches 10 bases. The V segment lost 2 bases and the J segment 7 bases; nucleotides outside the gene matches: 7. The germline CDR1 and CDR2 sequences are LGHNA and YNFKEQ. The CDR3 extends over 15 amino acids. The CDR3 reads CASSQTGTGVVGYTF. The CDR3 bases are TGTGCCAGCAGCCAAACCGGGACAGGGGTTGTTGGCTACACCTTC.

The chain links TRBV18 to TRBJ1-1, with unresolved D. CDR3 length equals 13 residues. Germline V lookup: CDR1 KGHSH, CDR2 LQKENI. The V gene lost 6 bases and the J gene lost 0 bases, with 8 bases spanning the gap. The DNA for the CDR3 is TGTGCCAGCTCGTATACTCTGAACACTGAAGCTTTCTTT. Its translation: CASSYTLNTEAFF. Together with reference TRBV18 and TRBJ1-1, the CDR3 gives the full variable domain: NAGVMQNPRHLVRRRGQEARLRCSPMKGHSHVYWYRQLPEEGLKFMVYLQKENIIDESGMPKERFSAEFPKEGPSILRIQQVVRGDSAAYFCASSYTLNTEAFFGQGTRLTVV.

The V and J genes are TRBV4-1 and TRBJ1-6, with 7 bases identical to TRBD1. The CDR3 has 15 residues. Losses at the gene ends were 4 bases for V and 6 bases for J; bases not matched to a gene: 6. CDR1 and CDR2 (germline): MGHRA, YSYEKL. For the CDR3, the DNA is TGCGCCAGCAGCCTTTCGGGACAGCTTAATTCACCCCTCCACTTT. Translated, it gives CASSLSGQLNSPLHF.

This chain uses TRBV6-5 with TRBJ2-7, with unresolved D. Germline CDR1 and CDR2: MNHEY and SVGAGI. This CDR3 is 11 amino acids long. V was clipped by 7 bases and J by 3 bases, with 7 bases between them. CDR3 bases: TGTGCCAGCACCCACAGCTACGAGCAGTACTTC. The encoded protein is CASTHSYEQYF.

The J gene is TRBJ1-5, the V gene TRBV11-2, with 9 bases fitting TRBD1. V lost 6 bases, J lost 4 bases, and 7 bases stayed unmatched. CDR3 length: 15 amino acids. Germline CDR1 is SGHAT and CDR2 is FQNNGV. The CDR3, as DNA: TGTGCCAGCAGTATAGAGGGACAGGGAAATCAGCCCCAGCATTTT. Amino acid sequence: CASSIEGQGNQPQHF.

This clone was observed a few times. The V and J genes are TRBV29-1 and TRBJ1-1, with TRBD1 as a possible D gene (5 bases). The CDR3 totals 14 residues. V was clipped by 6 bases and J by 3 bases, with 17 bases between them. Germline V gene sequence: CDR1 SQVTM, CDR2 ANQGSEA. The CDR3 DNA follows: TGCAGCGTCAACGGTCCCGGCAGGGACACTGAAGCTTTCTTT. Amino acid sequence: CSVNGPGRDTEAFF.

This clone was detected once. The CDR3 DNA is TGCGCCAGCAGCCAATTGGGACAGCACTCTGGGGCCAACGTCCTGACTTTC. Encoded protein: CASSQLGQHSGANVLTF. The chain links TRBV4-1 to TRBJ2-6, with TRBD1 matching over 7 bases. Germline assignment: CDR1 MGHRA and CDR2 YSYEKL. CDR3 size: 17 residues. Trimming took 2 bases from V and 0 from J; bases not matched to a gene: 4.

This clone showed up just once. The V gene is TRBV6-5, the J gene TRBJ1-1; 7 nucleotides line up with TRBD1. With 2 bases clipped from V and 3 bases from J, the junction kept 6 bases outside the gene matches. The length of the CDR3 is 15 residues. Germline loops: CDR1 MNHEY, CDR2 SVGAGI. The CDR3 nucleotides read TGTGCCAGCAGTTACCCCACAGGGGCCCACACTGAAGCTTTCTTT. It encodes CASSYPTGAHTEAFF.